The 5 T cell receptor beta chains listed next were all sequenced from one sample in a study of identical twins. In TCRdb, the 5' RACE reads were re-called with MiXCR into one record per CDR3 protein. The sample lists approximately 690,000 distinct CDR3 sequences, around 6% occurring once. Sequenced input: naive T cells sorted from blood. The origin of the receptors is a man aged 18 to 35 in good health.

This clonotype was detected a few times. J is TRBJ2-7 and V is TRBV24-1; 9 bases line up with TRBD1. The ends lost 4 bases at V and 3 bases at J; junction bases unmatched: 6. Germline CDR1 is KGHDR and CDR2 is SFDVKD. This CDR3 region has 15 residues. As DNA, the CDR3 is TGTGCCACCAGTGACTCGGGACAGGGAAACTACGAGCAGTACTTC. Protein product: CATSDSGQGNYEQYF.

The chain couples TRBV28 to TRBJ1-2, with D perhaps TRBD1 (5 bases). Germline loops: CDR1 MDHEN, CDR2 SYDVKM. The V and J ends lost 3 bases and 4 bases respectively, with 15 bases between them. The CDR3 is 15 residues long. The CDR3 spells CASSFAGGSLYGYTF. In nucleotides, the CDR3 is TGTGCCAGCAGTTTCGCGGGGGGAAGCCTCTATGGCTACACCTTC.

Ten or more counts support this clonotype. The genes are TRBV4-3 and TRBJ2-7, with D uncertain. V was cut by 0 bases and J by 3 bases, with 6 bases left in between. The germline CDR1 and CDR2 sequences are LGHNA and YSLEER. The CDR3 runs to 13 residues. Here the CDR3 reads CASSQDGRYEQYF. The CDR3 region has the DNA TGCGCCAGCAGCCAAGATGGCCGCTACGAGCAGTACTTC.

The chain employs TRBV6-1 and TRBJ2-5, with a tentative D call TRBD1 (6 bases). The V and J ends lost 7 bases and 2 bases respectively, with 14 bases between them. CDR1 is MNHNS, CDR2 SASEGT, per germline. This CDR3 comprises 14 residues. The CDR3 region is CASTGTLSQETQYF. CDR3 DNA: TGTGCCAGCACCGGGACATTATCTCAAGAGACCCAGTACTTC.

The chain uses TRBV4-1 and TRBJ2-3; D is unclear. The CDR3 is 16 residues long. V was pared by 2 bases and J by 3 bases, with 15 bases between. CDR1 is MGHRA and CDR2 is YSYEKL in the germline V gene. This chain's CDR3 is CASSQSPGTLTDTQYF. The CDR3 nucleotides are TGCGCCAGCAGCCAATCTCCGGGTACACTTACAGATACGCAGTATTTT.